Below, 8 T cell receptor beta chains from the same sample are listed, as sequenced in a study of shared clonotypes between healthy human individuals. Only in-frame clones appear in the TCRdb table, and some are missing; sequencing was by immunoSEQ multiplex PCR. Of about 1.5 million clones in the sample, 95% to 99% were seen once. The sequencing sample was made of naive CD4+ T cells sorted from blood. The subset denotes: CD45RA+ positively selected. The receptors come from a man aged 25 to 40 in good health.

This clone was observed once. This sequence joins TRBV19 and TRBJ1-5; D might be TRBD1 (5 bases). V was cut by 3 bases and J by 0 bases, with 9 bases left in between. Germline V gene lookup returns CDR1 LNHDA and CDR2 SQIVND (reference sequence). CDR3 length: 15 amino acids. In DNA form, the CDR3 reads TGTGCCAGTAGTATCGCGGACATTAGCAATCAGCCCCAGCATTTT. This translates into CASSIADISNQPQHF.

The J gene is TRBJ2-7, the V gene TRBV28; a weak D match, TRBD2 (6 bases). Trimming pared 6 bases from V and 3 bases from J, leaving 21 bases between. CDR3 length equals 16 residues. The germline V gene encodes CDR1 MDHEN and CDR2 SYDVKM. The CDR3, as DNA: TGTGCCAGCAGGCCCAGACTAGTGTCGCTTTACTACGAGCAGTACTTC. It codes for CASRPRLVSLYYEQYF.

The genes are TRBV7-2 and TRBJ2-7; 11 nucleotides match TRBD2. Germline V lookup: CDR1 SGHTA, CDR2 FQGNSA. The V gene end was trimmed by 3 bases and the J gene end by 2 bases; junction bases not matched to a gene: 3. The CDR3 has 15 residues. Here the CDR3 DNA reads TGTGCCAGCAGCTTGACTAGCGGGAATCCCTACGAGCAGTACTTC. It specifies CASSLTSGNPYEQYF.

CDR3 residues: CSVDKVGTGLFF. CDR3 coding DNA: TGCAGCGTTGATAAGGTGGGGACAGGCCTTTTCTTT. V and J are TRBV29-1 and TRBJ1-1, with TRBD1 matching 8 bases. The J segment lost 13 bases and the V segment lost 3 bases, leaving 10 bases of the junction unmatched. This CDR3 has 12 residues. Germline V gives CDR1 SQVTM, CDR2 ANQGSEA. The full variable domain, its missing parts supplied by reference TRBV29-1 and TRBJ1-1, is SAVISQKPSRDICQRGTSLTIQCQVDSQVTMMFWYRQQPGQSLTLIATANQGSEATYESGFVIDKFPISRPNLTFSTLTVSNMSPEDSSIYLCSVDKVGTGLFFGQGTRLTVV.

The chain couples TRBV28 to TRBJ2-1, with unresolved D. The CDR3 runs 14 residues. CDR1 and CDR2 from the germline V gene are MDHEN and SYDVKM. Trimming left V 8 bases short and J 2 bases short, with 13 bases between. This CDR3 reads CASGSGLTYNEQFF. The CDR3 bases are TGTGCCAGCGGTTCGGGTCTTACCTACAATGAGCAGTTCTTC.

This clone was picked up one time. The V call is TRBV14, the J call TRBJ2-7; D may be TRBD1 or TRBD2 (5 bases each). Germline V gene sequence: CDR1 SGHDN, CDR2 FVKESK. Trimming left V 1 base short and J 9 bases short, with 13 bases between. This CDR3 spans 13 amino acids. The DNA for the CDR3 is TGTGCCAGCAGCCAAGTTGTCGGGGCGGGGCAGTACTTC. This codes for CASSQVVGAGQYF.

This clone was recorded only once. Distinct nucleotide sequences in the sample also encode this CDR3. The chain has TRBV19 and TRBJ2-7; D might be TRBD1 (5 bases). The CDR3 loop spans 14 amino acids. Germline assignment: CDR1 LNHDA and CDR2 SQIVND (reference sequence). The germline V and J ends were trimmed by 2 bases and 4 bases, with 12 bases remaining between them. The CDR3 is CASSILGQTYEQYF. The CDR3 bases are TGTGCCAGTAGTATATTAGGACAAACGTACGAGCAGTACTTC.

V usage is TRBV21-1 and J usage is TRBJ1-3; TRBD1 reflects the table's D call only, with no check against the DNA. TRBV21-1 represents a pseudogene. This CDR3 contains 18 residues. The CDR3 protein is CASSKEGGRPPSGNTIYF. DNA of the CDR3: TGTGCCAGCAGCAAAGAAGGGGGCAGGCCGCCCTCTGGAAACACCATATATTTT.